This T cell receptor beta chain was obtained from a study of blood T cell repertoires in COVID-19. Background on the study: Acute and convalescent COVID-19 specimens originated in the United States, Italy and Spain. PBMCs, B-cell-depleted T cells, or T cells were the source of the cDNA or gDNA that made up the material.

Some clones are missing from TCRdb's copy, which holds only in-frame ones; the method was immunoSEQ multiplex PCR. In the table there are around 31,000 clones, roughly 90% of which are singletons. Trimming stripped 1 base from V and 0 bases from J, with 4 bases between. Looked up from germline, CDR1 is SGHRS and CDR2 is YFSETQ. CDR3 length equals 14 residues. This chain links TRBV5-1 with TRBJ2-2; D unresolved. The sequencing sample was made of peripheral blood. The origin of this receptor is a woman between 35 and 50 years old with active or convalescent COVID-19. The CDR3 DNA follows: TGCGCCAGCAGCTTGCCAGCGAACACCGGGGAGCTGTTTTTT. It specifies CASSLPANTGELFF.